These 27 T cell receptor beta chains share one sample of origin, sequenced in a study of blood T cell repertoires in COVID-19. Assay used: immunoSEQ multiplex PCR; TCRdb lists only in-frame clones, some missing. The sample yields over 130,000 clones, 82% seen once. Sample: peripheral blood. All receptors derive from an elderly woman with acute or convalescent COVID-19.

This chain connects TRBV7-3 to TRBJ2-1; TRBD2 matches at 10 bases. With 3 bases clipped from V and 9 bases from J, the junction kept 5 bases outside the gene matches. Germline assignment: CDR1 SGHTA and CDR2 FQGTGA. This CDR3 has 14 amino acids. The CDR3 loop reads CASSFQRGGSEQFF. The CDR3 region has the DNA TGTGCCAGCAGCTTCCAGCGGGGGGGTTCTGAGCAGTTCTTC.

This chain joins TRBV2 and TRBJ1-1, with 8 bases identical to TRBD1. This CDR3 has 14 residues. Germline V gene data show CDR1 as SNHLY and CDR2 as FYNNEI. J was trimmed by 0 bases and V by 9 bases; bases with no gene match: 6. This chain's CDR3 is CASSEQGVNTEAFF. The CDR3 DNA sequence: TGTGCCAGTTCCGAACAGGGGGTGAACACTGAAGCTTTCTTT.

The V and J genes are TRBV10-1 and TRBJ2-7, with a possible D match to TRBD2 (6 bases). This CDR3 has 14 amino acids. The V and J ends lost 4 bases and 4 bases respectively, with 14 bases between them. Germline CDR1 is WNHNN and CDR2 is SYGVQD (reference sequence). CDR3 coding DNA: TGCGCCAGCAGTGTTACGGGGAGGTTTTACGAGCAGTACTTC. As protein: CASSVTGRFYEQYF.

This clone was recorded a few times. The chain employs TRBV15 and TRBJ1-2; 7 bases fit TRBD1. V lost 1 base to trimming and J lost 0 bases; unmatched junction nucleotides: 11. This CDR3 is built from 18 residues. From germline, CDR1 is LNHNV and CDR2 YYDKDF (reference sequence). The CDR3: CATSRGLGTVNPNYGYTF. CDR3 DNA sequence: TGTGCCACCAGCAGAGGCCTAGGGACAGTAAACCCTAACTATGGCTACACCTTC.

The chain recombines TRBV3-1 (or the pseudogene TRBV3-2) with TRBJ2-5; D perhaps matches TRBD2 (5 bases). The germline V gene has CDR1 LGHDT and CDR2 YNNKEL (reference sequence). Trimming cost V 8 bases and J 4 bases, with 11 bases left between them. The CDR3 runs to 12 residues. The CDR3 spells CASRGPGETQYF. The CDR3 DNA is TGTGCCAGCCGAGGGCCGGGAGAGACCCAGTACTTC.

Sample share makes this clone medium-sized. This chain links TRBV10-3 with TRBJ2-1; 8 bases map to TRBD2. Trimming cost V 6 bases and J 6 bases; bases outside gene matches: 4. CDR3 length: 13 residues. The germline V gene encodes CDR1 ENHRY and CDR2 SYGVKD. The CDR3 here is CAISSTSVNEQFF. The CDR3 region has the DNA TGTGCCATCAGCTCGACTAGCGTCAATGAGCAGTTCTTC.

The chain combines TRBV19 with TRBJ1-4, with no clear D. Germline V gene data show CDR1 as LNHDA and CDR2 as SQIVND (reference sequence). This CDR3 has 18 residues. The V and J ends lost 6 bases and 5 bases respectively, with 25 bases between them. The CDR3 sequence: CASRGTSRDSRLNEKLFF. As DNA, the CDR3 is TGTGCCAGTAGGGGTACTTCAAGAGATAGCCGCTTGAATGAAAAACTGTTTTTT.

This clone came up once. The chain combines TRBV11-2 with TRBJ2-3; no reliable D call. This CDR3 region has 13 residues. V dropped 5 bases and J dropped 4 bases, with 10 bases sitting between them. Germline V gene sequence: CDR1 SGHAT, CDR2 FQNNGV. CDR3: CASSPHEADTQYF. The CDR3, as DNA: TGTGCCAGCAGCCCTCACGAGGCAGATACGCAGTATTTT.

The chain has TRBV2 and TRBJ2-1; 9 bases fit TRBD2. After removal of 7 bases from V and 2 bases from J, the junction contained 3 bases not matched to a gene. The CDR3 runs 14 residues. Germline V lookup: CDR1 SNHLY, CDR2 FYNNEI. CDR3: CASTRGGAYNEQFF. In DNA form, the CDR3 reads TGTGCCAGCACCCGCGGGGGGGCCTACAATGAGCAGTTCTTC.

The chain links TRBV18 to TRBJ2-7; 9 bases agree with TRBD2. The length of the CDR3 is 15 residues. In germline, CDR1 is KGHSH, CDR2 LQKENI. V lost 2 bases to trimming and J lost 3 bases; unmatched junction nucleotides: 5. CDR3 protein: CASSPGGSGGYEQYF. The CDR3 nucleotides read TGTGCCAGCTCACCAGGGGGTAGCGGGGGCTACGAGCAGTACTTC.

The chain recombines TRBV28 with TRBJ2-7; TRBD1 matches at 10 bases. This CDR3 comprises 15 residues. Trimming removed 3 bases from V and 2 bases from J; junction bases left unmatched: 4. CDR1 and CDR2 (germline): MDHEN, SYDVKM. This chain's CDR3 is CASSFPDRGTYEQYF. The CDR3 nucleotides read TGTGCCAGCAGTTTCCCGGACAGGGGGACCTACGAGCAGTACTTC. Together with reference TRBV28 and TRBJ2-7, the CDR3 gives the full variable domain: DVKVTQSSRYLVKRTGEKVFLECVQDMDHENMFWYRQDPGLGLRLIYFSYDVKMKEKGDIPEGYSVSREKKERFSLILESASTNQTSMYLCASSFPDRGTYEQYFGPGTRLTVT.

The chain couples TRBV7-9 to TRBJ2-5; 11 bases map to TRBD1. After removal of 6 bases from V and 5 bases from J, the junction contained 8 bases not matched to a gene. Germline-derived CDR1 and CDR2 are SEHNR and FQNEAQ (reference sequence). This CDR3 region has 15 residues. Written as DNA, the CDR3 is TGTGCCAGCAGAGACCGGACAGGGGGCCGGGAGACCCAGTACTTC. The encoded protein is CASRDRTGGRETQYF.

The chain has TRBV30 and TRBJ2-5, with D unresolved. The CDR3 covers 15 residues. V was trimmed by 2 bases and J by 3 bases, leaving 16 bases between them. Germline V gives CDR1 GTSNPN, CDR2 SVGIG (reference sequence). Here the CDR3 reads CAWSPPSWAEETQYF. CDR3 nucleotide sequence: TGTGCCTGGAGTCCTCCCTCGTGGGCAGAAGAGACCCAGTACTTC.

The V and J genes are TRBV6-2 or TRBV6-3 and TRBJ2-2; D gene uncertain. Trimming took off 4 bases at V and 7 bases at J, with 4 bases between the two ends. CDR3 length: 11 amino acids. The germline V gene has CDR1 MNHEY and CDR2 SVGEGT. CDR3 nucleotide sequence: TGTGCCAGCAGTTTTATCGGGGAGCTGTTTTTT. It codes for CASSFIGELFF.

The DNA for the CDR3 is TGTGCCAGCAGTCGGGACAGAGGGTTTTTGCGGGAGACGTTCGATGAGCAGTTCTTC. Translated, it gives CASSRDRGFLRETFDEQFF. The rearrangement joins TRBV6-6 to TRBJ2-1, with D perhaps being TRBD1 or TRBD2 (7 bases each). CDR3 length: 19 residues. The germline gives CDR1 MNHNY, CDR2 SVGAGI (reference sequence). V was shortened by 5 bases and J by 8 bases, with 31 bases between the two germline ends.

V gene TRBV12-1 combines with J gene TRBJ1-2. TRBV12-1 represents a pseudogene. CDR3 length equals 11 residues. The CDR3 sequence is CVGFKNYGYTF. The CDR3 DNA follows: TGTGTCGGTTTTAAAAACTATGGCTACACCTTC.

This clone was counted once. The V and J genes are TRBV28 and TRBJ1-1, with 8 bases lining up with TRBD1. Germline V lookup: CDR1 MDHEN, CDR2 SYDVKM. This CDR3 contains 14 residues. V dropped 6 bases and J dropped 5; count of bases not matched to a gene: 8. In DNA form, the CDR3 reads TGTGCCAGCAGCCTCCAGGGGGCGCCGACTGAAGCTTTCTTT. Translating it yields CASSLQGAPTEAFF.

This clone was found a few times. The genes are TRBV2 and TRBJ1-1, with TRBD1 matching 9 bases. Germline V CDR1 and CDR2: SNHLY, FYNNEI. V shed 4 bases, J shed 8 bases, and the junction held 8 bases outside the gene matches. The CDR3 is 14 amino acids. CDR3 amino acids: CASSVDRGVLEAFF. Here the CDR3 DNA reads TGTGCCAGCAGTGTCGACAGGGGGGTACTAGAAGCTTTCTTT. The complete variable domain, with remaining parts taken from reference TRBV2 and TRBJ1-1, reads EPEVTQTPSHQVTQMGQEVILRCVPISNHLYFYWYRQILGQKVEFLVSFYNNEISEKSEIFDDQFSVERPDGSNFTLKIRSTKLEDSAMYFCASSVDRGVLEAFFGQGTRLTVV.

This chain joins TRBV5-6 and TRBJ1-5; perhaps TRBD1 as D (5 bases). The germline V gene has CDR1 SGHDT and CDR2 YYEEEE. The V and J ends lost 4 bases and 7 bases respectively, with 18 bases between them. There are 15 residues in the CDR3. The CDR3 sequence: CASSRFRSGDQPQHF. CDR3 nucleotides: TGTGCCAGCAGCCGCTTCCGGTCGGGGGACCAGCCCCAGCATTTT.

The rearrangement links TRBV19 to TRBJ1-3; the D gene is possibly TRBD1 (5 bases). V gave up 3 bases and J gave up 1 base, with 10 bases separating them. This CDR3 region has 15 residues. Germline-derived CDR1 and CDR2 are LNHDA and SQIVND (reference sequence). The CDR3 protein is CASSMPQGSGNTIYF. CDR3 nucleotides: TGTGCCAGTAGTATGCCCCAGGGATCTGGAAACACCATATATTTT.

The rearrangement links TRBV6-1 to TRBJ2-1; TRBD2 aligns across 11 bases. With 2 bases clipped from V and 9 bases from J, the junction kept 9 bases outside the gene matches. The CDR3 sequence is 16 residues long. The V gene's germline CDR1 is MNHNS and CDR2 SASEGT. The CDR3 sequence is CASSEWVAGGPREQFF. In nucleotides, the CDR3 is TGTGCCAGCAGTGAATGGGTAGCGGGGGGGCCCCGTGAGCAGTTCTTC.

The V gene is TRBV6-5, the J gene TRBJ2-1; 7 bases line up with TRBD2. Germline-derived CDR1 and CDR2 are MNHEY and SVGAGI. With V trimmed by 2 bases and J by 7 bases, 5 bases remained unmatched. CDR3 length: 14 amino acids. The CDR3 region is CASSYKGGVNEQFF. DNA for the CDR3: TGTGCCAGCAGTTACAAGGGAGGGGTGAATGAGCAGTTCTTC.

CDR3: CASSFLAGGNNEQFF. For the CDR3, the DNA is TGTGCCAGCAGTTTTCTAGCGGGGGGTAACAATGAGCAGTTCTTC. This chain joins TRBV27 and TRBJ2-1; TRBD2 agrees at 11 bases. This CDR3 is built from 15 residues. The V segment lost 3 bases and the J segment 5 bases; nucleotides outside the gene matches: 3. Looked up from germline, CDR1 is MNHEY and CDR2 is SMNVEV (reference sequence).

The V and J genes are TRBV5-6 and TRBJ1-4, with 7 bases that match TRBD1. The ends lost 1 base at V and 6 bases at J; junction bases unmatched: 3. The CDR3 contains 14 residues. Germline V CDR1 and CDR2: SGHDT, YYEEEE. The CDR3 region is CASSLSQGHEKLFF. CDR3 DNA: TGTGCCAGCAGCTTGTCACAGGGGCATGAAAAACTGTTTTTT.

The rearrangement links TRBV19 to TRBJ2-7, with 8 nucleotides matching TRBD1. Germline values: CDR1 LNHDA, CDR2 SQIVND (reference sequence). This CDR3 has 14 amino acids. J gave up 5 bases and V 1 base, and 4 bases lay outside the gene matches. The CDR3 bases are TGTGCCAGTAGTATAGGCCGGACAGGGCACGAGCAGTACTTC. This sequence encodes CASSIGRTGHEQYF.

The chain employs TRBV7-9 and TRBJ2-7, with D uncertain. V lost 4 bases and J lost 3, with 10 bases in between. This CDR3 contains 13 residues. Germline-derived CDR1 and CDR2 are SEHNR and FQNEAQ (reference sequence). This CDR3 reads CASSSYDNYEQYF. CDR3 bases: TGTGCCAGCAGCTCCTATGACAACTACGAGCAGTACTTC.

This sequence joins TRBV7-2 and TRBJ2-1; 10 nucleotides align to TRBD2. CDR3 length: 17 residues. The trim removed 4 bases at V and 3 bases at J, leaving 9 bases unmatched. Germline V CDR1 and CDR2: SGHTA, FQGNSA. Written as DNA, the CDR3 is TGTGCCAGCAGCTCGATCCATGGACTAGCGGTCTACAATGAGCAGTTCTTC. It translates to CASSSIHGLAVYNEQFF.